The rows below give T cell receptor beta chains drawn from one sample of a study of molecular identifiers for immune sequencing clone quantification. TCRdb processed the PCR reads anew with MiXCR; each CDR3 protein has one entry. The sample yields 400,000 to 600,000 distinct CDR3 sequences, about 26% seen once. Sample: naive CD8+ T cells from blood, with Jurkat cell RNA spiked in. These receptor sequences come from a human donor in good health. Some libraries in this study had Jurkat cell RNA spiked in. Both conserved end residues are part of each CDR3. A D gene is named only where the DNA matches it firmly. Clone size is stated in some rows and not others, as once, few, many or a class when expanded.

J: TRBJ2-1; V: TRBV6-1; D: -; size: few; CDR3: CASSSGTLSYNEQFF; DNA: TGTGCCAGCAGCTCCGGGACTCTCTCCTACAATGAGCAGTTCTTC
J: TRBJ1-2; V: TRBV6-5; D: TRBD1; size: -; CDR3: CASSLQGRGNGYTF; DNA: TGTGCCAGCAGTTTACAGGGGAGGGGTAATGGCTACACCTTC
J: TRBJ2-7; V: TRBV5-4; D: TRBD2; size: few; CDR3: CASSFRLASGHEQYF; DNA: TGTGCCAGCAGCTTTCGACTAGCGTCGGGACACGAGCAGTACTTC
J: TRBJ2-3; V: TRBV5-4; D: TRBD2; size: many; CDR3: CASSGKRGTEPDTQYF; DNA: TGTGCCAGCAGCGGAAAGCGGGGGACCGAGCCAGATACGCAGTATTTT
J: TRBJ1-1; V: TRBV28; D: -; size: many; CDR3: CASSLSYGNTEAFF; DNA: TGTGCCAGCAGTTTATCTTACGGGAACACTGAAGCTTTCTTT
J: TRBJ1-4; V: TRBV5-1; D: -; size: -; CDR3: CASSLRGTDEKLFF; DNA: TGCGCCAGCAGCCTCCGTGGAACGGATGAAAAACTGTTTTTT
J: TRBJ2-7; V: TRBV14; D: -; size: many; CDR3: CASSLGIGQRYEQYF; DNA: TGTGCCAGCAGCCTGGGGATAGGTCAGCGGTACGAGCAGTACTTC
J: TRBJ2-1; V: TRBV30; D: TRBD2; size: few; CDR3: CAWSVLAGGLNEQFF; DNA: TGTGCCTGGAGTGTACTAGCGGGAGGGCTGAATGAGCAGTTCTTC
J: TRBJ2-3; V: TRBV2; D: -; size: many; CDR3: CASKAIIPRDTQYF; DNA: TGTGCCAGCAAAGCCATAATACCCCGCGATACGCAGTATTTT
J: TRBJ1-1; V: TRBV13; D: -; size: many; CDR3: CASSDRYTEAFF; DNA: TGTGCCAGCAGCGACAGGTACACTGAAGCTTTCTTT
J: TRBJ1-6; V: TRBV19; D: -; size: -; CDR3: CASKPTDVRHSPLHF; DNA: TGTGCCAGTAAACCCACTGATGTCAGGCATTCACCCCTCCACTTT
J: TRBJ2-1; V: TRBV9; D: -; size: -; CDR3: CASSTLSSAQVNEQFF; DNA: TGTGCCAGCAGCACTCTCTCTAGTGCACAAGTCAATGAGCAGTTCTTC
J: TRBJ2-7; V: TRBV15; D: -; size: few; CDR3: CATSREPGEQYF; DNA: TGTGCCACCAGCAGAGAACCGGGGGAGCAGTACTTC
J: TRBJ2-3; V: TRBV7-9; D: TRBD1; size: many; CDR3: CANGQGTDTQYF; DNA: TGTGCCAACGGACAGGGGACAGATACGCAGTATTTT
J: TRBJ2-2; V: TRBV7-9; D: TRBD2; size: -; CDR3: CASRATGTSSRNTGELFF; DNA: TGTGCCAGCAGAGCCACCGGGACTAGCTCTAGGAACACCGGGGAGCTGTTTTTT
J: TRBJ1-4; V: TRBV12-3/TRBV12-4; D: -; size: many; CDR3: CASSFPGWDEKLFF; DNA: TGTGCCAGCAGTTTTCCGGGGTGGGATGAAAAACTGTTTTTT
J: TRBJ1-1; V: TRBV20-1; D: -; size: -; CDR3: CSARDAGNTEAFF; DNA: TGCAGTGCTAGAGATGCGGGGAACACTGAAGCTTTCTTT
J: TRBJ2-3; V: TRBV20-1; D: TRBD2; size: many; CDR3: CSANGPSGRSPDTQYF; DNA: TGCAGTGCTAACGGCCCTAGCGGGAGGTCCCCTGATACGCAGTATTTT
J: TRBJ2-7; V: TRBV7-9; D: TRBD1; size: -; CDR3: CASSQDSTGRFSYEQYF; DNA: TGTGCCAGCAGCCAGGACTCGACAGGGCGGTTCTCCTACGAGCAGTACTTC
J: TRBJ2-1; V: TRBV4-3; D: TRBD1; size: once; CDR3: CASSQDLRQGAYEQFF; DNA: TGCGCCAGCAGCCAAGATCTGAGACAGGGGGCATATGAGCAGTTCTTC
J: TRBJ2-1; V: TRBV3-1; D: TRBD1; size: few; CDR3: CASSQGGQENNEQFF; DNA: TGTGCCAGCAGCCAAGGGGGACAGGAGAACAATGAGCAGTTCTTC
J: TRBJ2-2; V: TRBV12-3/TRBV12-4; D: -; size: -; CDR3: CASSLAPNTGELFF; DNA: TGTGCCAGCAGTTTAGCGCCTAACACCGGGGAGCTGTTTTTT
J: TRBJ2-1; V: TRBV6-5; D: TRBD2; size: -; CDR3: CASSWTSGDEQFF; DNA: TGTGCCAGCAGTTGGACTAGCGGAGATGAGCAGTTCTTC
J: TRBJ2-7; V: TRBV20-1; D: -; size: many; CDR3: CSAETHKDYEQYF; DNA: TGCAGTGCTGAGACGCACAAGGACTACGAGCAGTACTTC
J: TRBJ2-1; V: TRBV24-1; D: TRBD2; size: -; CDR3: CATSGLEASGKYNEQFF; DNA: TGTGCCACCAGTGGTTTAGAGGCTAGCGGGAAGTACAATGAGCAGTTCTTC
J: TRBJ2-1; V: TRBV29-1; D: -; size: once; CDR3: CSVGWLAPCNGQFF; DNA: TGCAGCGTTGGATGGCTGGCGCCCTGCAATGGGCAGTTCTTC
J: TRBJ1-2; V: TRBV7-9; D: -; size: -; CDR3: CASSSPLSSQGSGDYGYTF; DNA: TGTGCCAGCAGCTCCCCCCTCTCATCCCAGGGGTCAGGAGACTATGGCTACACCTTC
J: TRBJ2-5; V: TRBV5-6; D: -; size: -; CDR3: CASSFDGVGSGRETQYF; DNA: TGTGCCAGCAGCTTCGACGGCGTGGGGTCGGGCAGAGAGACCCAGTACTTC
J: TRBJ1-6; V: TRBV14; D: -; size: few; CDR3: CASSQIVGGNSPLHF; DNA: TGTGCCAGCAGCCAGATCGTAGGGGGGAATTCACCCCTCCACTTT
J: TRBJ1-2; V: TRBV19; D: TRBD1; size: -; CDR3: CASSIAVQGDYGYTF; DNA: TGTGCCAGTAGTATAGCCGTACAGGGGGACTATGGCTACACCTTC
J: TRBJ1-2; V: TRBV30; D: -; size: few; CDR3: CAWGGEINF; DNA: TGTGCCTGGGGGGGAGAGATTAACTTC
J: TRBJ2-1; V: TRBV12-3/TRBV12-4; D: -; size: -; CDR3: CASSSGLLEPYNEQFF; DNA: TGTGCCAGCAGTTCGGGGCTGTTAGAGCCCTACAATGAGCAGTTCTTC